This record concerns one T cell receptor (beta chain) sequence. No antigen is known for it. The data were obtained in a study of T cell repertoires in cytomegalovirus infection. Overall study context: Both recently identified HLA-C-restricted and well-studied HLA-B-restricted CMV epitopes were used in the study. Study-level points and caveats: In two of eight donors, the top clonotype was HLA-C-restricted CMV-specific.

TCRdb passed the reads through MiXCR, listing each CDR3 protein once. This sample has about 160,000 distinct CDR3 sequences, with roughly a fifth found just once. V trimming: 7 bases; J trimming: 4 bases; junction bases outside the gene matches: 12. The length of the CDR3 is 15 residues. The germline V gene encodes CDR1 LNHDA and CDR2 SQIVND (reference sequence). The origin of this receptor is a human donor in good health (CMV status not recorded). Some clones in this sample may be carry-over from other donors' samples. The material sequenced was CD8+ T cells from cultured PBMCs, taken from culture after CMV antigen stimulation. V usage is TRBV19 and J usage is TRBJ1-1; 7 bases match TRBD1. The CDR3 loop reads CASTLNSAGGTEAFF. The CDR3 DNA follows: TGTGCCAGTACCCTAAACTCGGCAGGGGGCACTGAAGCTTTCTTT.